This T cell receptor (beta chain) comes out of a study of immune heterogeneity within non-small cell lung tumors. On the study more broadly: Classification of the tumors gave a few squamous cell carcinomas, around nine non-squamous carcinomas and 1 not otherwise specified.

TCR beta CDR3 amplification used multiplex PCR with 32 V and 13 J primers. TCRdb itself ran the multiplex PCR reads through MiXCR, one entry per CDR3 protein. The sample has some 22,000 distinct CDR3 sequences; around 30% are singletons. This clonotype was counted ten times or more. Trimming removed 2 bases at V and 3 bases at J, with 6 bases between. CDR3 length: 12 amino acids. From germline, CDR1 is SGHDT and CDR2 YYEEEE. At 600 ng per sample, bulk tumor genomic DNA provided the template. Several widely spaced biopsies per primary tumor were taken during surgery. Newly diagnosed with untreated non-small cell lung cancer, the patients underwent curative surgery.

Input material: lung tumor tissue. The sequence was collected from a man between 35 and 55 years old with non-small cell lung cancer. The chain has TRBV5-6 and TRBJ2-7; D is undetermined. This CDR3 is CASSFSFYEQYF. CDR3 DNA: TGTGCCAGCAGCTTCTCGTTCTACGAGCAGTACTTC.